This T cell receptor beta chain was identified during a study of blood T cell repertoires in COVID-19. Looking at the study overall: The analysed material was cDNA or gDNA that came from T cells, B-cell-depleted T cells, or PBMCs.

Per the authors' pipeline: Estimation of nucleated cell counts was performed using reference gene primer amplification. Sequencing used immunoSEQ multiplex PCR; TCRdb keeps in-frame clones, though not all of them. D and trimming come from the DNA, and the V and J calls and clone size come from that table. The table lists 65,000 to 90,000 clones, 80% to 90% of them singletons. The CDR3 consists of 17 residues. This sequence was found in a man older than 75 with COVID-19, enrolled during active disease. The rearrangement joins TRBV21-1 to TRBJ2-1; the table's D gene call, TRBD1, was not cross checked with the DNA. TRBV21-1 is assigned pseudogene status. The sequencing sample was made of peripheral blood. CDR3 DNA sequence: TGTGCCAGCAGCAGCGGGACAGGGGGCAATCTCTACAATGAGCAGTTCTTC. Translating it yields CASSSGTGGNLYNEQFF.